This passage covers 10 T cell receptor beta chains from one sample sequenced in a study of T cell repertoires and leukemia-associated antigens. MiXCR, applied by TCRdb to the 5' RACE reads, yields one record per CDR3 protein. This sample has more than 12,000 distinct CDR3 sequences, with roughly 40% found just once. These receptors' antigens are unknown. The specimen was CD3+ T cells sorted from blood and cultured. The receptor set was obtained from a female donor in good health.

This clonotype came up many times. This CDR3 reads CASSRTFQETQYF. The CDR3 coding sequence is TGTGCCAGCAGCCGGACTTTTCAAGAGACCCAGTACTTC. The V gene is TRBV4-2, the J gene TRBJ2-5; D may be TRBD2 (5 bases). V was clipped by 4 bases and J by 2 bases, with 8 bases between them. CDR3 length equals 13 residues. CDR1 and CDR2 (germline): LGHNA, YNFKEQ.

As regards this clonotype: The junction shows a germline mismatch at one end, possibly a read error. The CDR3 DNA sequence: TGCGTCAGCAGCTTGGGGCCCAGGGACCGCACAGATACGCGGTATTTT. It translates to CVSSLGPRDRTDTRYF. The V call is TRBV5-1, the J call TRBJ2-3; D may match TRBD1 or TRBD2 (5 bases each). Germline CDR1 reads SGHRS; CDR2 reads YFSETQ. This CDR3 has 16 residues.

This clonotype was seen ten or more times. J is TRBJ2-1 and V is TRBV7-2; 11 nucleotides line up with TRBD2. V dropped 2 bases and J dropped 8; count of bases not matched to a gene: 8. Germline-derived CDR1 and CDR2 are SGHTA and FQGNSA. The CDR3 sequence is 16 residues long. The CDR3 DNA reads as TGTGCCAGCAGCTTAATTCCTAGCGGGAGGTTCGATGAGCAGTTCTTC. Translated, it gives CASSLIPSGRFDEQFF.

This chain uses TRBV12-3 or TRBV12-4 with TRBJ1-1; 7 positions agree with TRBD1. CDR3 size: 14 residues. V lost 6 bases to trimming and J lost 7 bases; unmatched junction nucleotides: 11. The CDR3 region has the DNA TGTGCCAGCAGATCCAACAGGGGACGTCTTGAAGCTTTCTTT. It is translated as CASRSNRGRLEAFF.

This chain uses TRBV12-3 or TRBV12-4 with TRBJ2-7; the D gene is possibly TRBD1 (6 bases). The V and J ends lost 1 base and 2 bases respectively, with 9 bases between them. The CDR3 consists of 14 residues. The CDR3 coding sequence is TGTGCCAGCAGTTTAGGGGGACACGCCTACGAGCAGTACTTC. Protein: CASSLGGHAYEQYF.

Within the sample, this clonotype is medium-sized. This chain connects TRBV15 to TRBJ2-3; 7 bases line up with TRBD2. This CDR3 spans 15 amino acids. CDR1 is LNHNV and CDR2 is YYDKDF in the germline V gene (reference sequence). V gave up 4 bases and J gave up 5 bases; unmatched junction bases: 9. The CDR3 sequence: CATSIEGGPVDTQYF. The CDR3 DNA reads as TGTGCCACCAGCATTGAGGGAGGGCCCGTAGATACGCAGTATTTT. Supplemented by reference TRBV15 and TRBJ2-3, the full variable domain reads DAMVIQNPRYQVTQFGKPVTLSCSQTLNHNVMYWYQQKSSQAPKLLFHYYDKDFNNEADTPDNFQSRRPNTSFCFLDIRSPGLGDTAMYLCATSIEGGPVDTQYFGPGTRLTVL.

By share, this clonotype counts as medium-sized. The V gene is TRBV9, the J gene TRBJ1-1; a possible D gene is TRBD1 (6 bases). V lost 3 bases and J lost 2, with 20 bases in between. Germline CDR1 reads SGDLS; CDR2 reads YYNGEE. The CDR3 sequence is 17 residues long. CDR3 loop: CASSAGGGAVRNTEAFF. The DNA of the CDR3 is TGTGCCAGCAGCGCCGGGGGGGGCGCGGTTAGAAACACTGAAGCTTTCTTT. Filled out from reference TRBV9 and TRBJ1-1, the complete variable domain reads DSGVTQTPKHLITATGQRVTLRCSPRSGDLSVYWYQQSLDQGLQFLIQYYNGEERAKGNILERFSAQQFPDLHSELNLSSLELGDSALYFCASSAGGGAVRNTEAFFGQGTRLTVV.

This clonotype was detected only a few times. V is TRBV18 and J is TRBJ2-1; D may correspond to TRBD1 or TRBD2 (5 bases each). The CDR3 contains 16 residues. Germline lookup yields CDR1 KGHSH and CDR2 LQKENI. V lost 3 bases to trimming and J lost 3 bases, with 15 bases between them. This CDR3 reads CASSPSLGDHYNEQFF. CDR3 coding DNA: TGTGCCAGCTCACCGTCACTAGGGGATCACTACAATGAGCAGTTCTTC. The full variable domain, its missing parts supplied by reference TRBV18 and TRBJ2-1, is NAGVMQNPRHLVRRRGQEARLRCSPMKGHSHVYWYRQLPEEGLKFMVYLQKENIIDESGMPKERFSAEFPKEGPSILRIQQVVRGDSAAYFCASSPSLGDHYNEQFFGPGTRLTVL.

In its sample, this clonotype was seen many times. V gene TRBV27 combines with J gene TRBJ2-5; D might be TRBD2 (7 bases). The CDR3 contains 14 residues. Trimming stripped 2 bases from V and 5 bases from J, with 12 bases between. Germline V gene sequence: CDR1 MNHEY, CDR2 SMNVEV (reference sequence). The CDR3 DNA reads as TGTGCCAGCAGTTTAGAGGGAGGGGGGGAGACCCAGTACTTC. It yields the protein CASSLEGGGETQYF.

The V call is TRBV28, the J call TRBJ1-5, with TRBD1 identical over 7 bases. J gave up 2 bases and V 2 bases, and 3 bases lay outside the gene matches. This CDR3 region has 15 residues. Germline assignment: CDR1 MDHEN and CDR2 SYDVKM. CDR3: CASSLGDSRNQPQHF. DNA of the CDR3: TGTGCCAGCAGTTTAGGGGACAGCCGCAATCAGCCCCAGCATTTT.